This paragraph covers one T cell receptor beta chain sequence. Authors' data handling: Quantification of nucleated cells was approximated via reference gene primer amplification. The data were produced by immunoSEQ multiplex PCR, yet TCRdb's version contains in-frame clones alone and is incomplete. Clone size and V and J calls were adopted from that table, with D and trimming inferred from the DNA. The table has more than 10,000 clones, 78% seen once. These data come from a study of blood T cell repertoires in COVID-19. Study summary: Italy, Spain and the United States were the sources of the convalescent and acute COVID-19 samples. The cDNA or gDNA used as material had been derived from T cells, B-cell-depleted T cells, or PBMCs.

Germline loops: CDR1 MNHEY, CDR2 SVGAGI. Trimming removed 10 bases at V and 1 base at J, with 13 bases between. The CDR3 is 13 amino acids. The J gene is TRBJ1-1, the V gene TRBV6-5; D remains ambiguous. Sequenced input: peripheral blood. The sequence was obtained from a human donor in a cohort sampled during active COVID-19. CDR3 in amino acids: CATRLSGNTEAFF. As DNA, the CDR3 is TGTGCCACCCGACTATCGGGGAACACTGAAGCTTTCTTT.